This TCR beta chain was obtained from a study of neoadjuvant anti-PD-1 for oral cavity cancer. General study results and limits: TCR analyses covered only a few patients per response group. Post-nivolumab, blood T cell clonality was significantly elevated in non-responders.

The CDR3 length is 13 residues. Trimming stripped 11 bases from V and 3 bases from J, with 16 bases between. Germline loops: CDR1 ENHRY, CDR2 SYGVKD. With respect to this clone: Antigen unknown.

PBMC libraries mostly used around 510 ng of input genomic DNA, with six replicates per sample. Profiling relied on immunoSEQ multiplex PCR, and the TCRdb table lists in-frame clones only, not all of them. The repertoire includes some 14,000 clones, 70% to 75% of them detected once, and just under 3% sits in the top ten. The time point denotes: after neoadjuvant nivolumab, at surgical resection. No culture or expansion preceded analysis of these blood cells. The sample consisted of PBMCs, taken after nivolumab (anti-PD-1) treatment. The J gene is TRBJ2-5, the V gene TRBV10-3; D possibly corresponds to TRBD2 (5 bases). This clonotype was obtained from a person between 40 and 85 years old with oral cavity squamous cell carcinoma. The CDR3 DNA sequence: TGTGCCGCAAATGGAGAGGGAAAAGAGACCCAGTACTTC. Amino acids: CAANGEGKETQYF.